These 18 T cell receptor beta chains were all obtained from the same sample, sequenced in a study of T cells expressing NK-cell markers (dated by TCRdb to 2020 to 2021). Library creation used 5' RACE. Sequenced on an Illumina HiSeq 2000. The reads, reprocessed by TCRdb, yield one row per CDR3 protein sequence and no DNA. Per the sample table, the count is more than 120,000 distinct CDR3 sequences. The ten top clones hold 10% to 15% of the sample. Sequenced: blood T cells: a sorted CD56 or NKG2C T cell subset, CD4+ or CD8+ T cells, or bulk PBMC T cells (not recorded which). These receptors originate from a man between 18 and 35 years old in good health. Donor details come from another sample of the same person, matched by shared clones.

This chain uses TRBV24-1 with TRBJ2-3. Per the germline V gene, CDR1 is KGHDR and CDR2 is SFDVKD. The CDR3 is made up of 16 amino acids. The CDR3 is CATSSSVLGITDTQYF.

V and J are TRBV12-3 or TRBV12-4 and TRBJ2-3; TCRdb's D call of TRBD2 is untestable without DNA. The CDR3 loop spans 17 amino acids. CDR3 sequence reads: CASSFWTGVTSTDTQYF.

This chain joins TRBV3-1 and TRBJ2-5. The CDR3 length is 12 residues. The germline CDR1 and CDR2 sequences are LGHDT and YNNKEL (reference sequence). The CDR3 region is CASSQVGETQYF.

V usage is TRBV4-3 and J usage is TRBJ2-1; as DNA is missing, the TRBD1 call by TCRdb cannot be tested. The CDR3 consists of 12 residues. Germline CDR1 is LGHNA and CDR2 is YSLEER. The CDR3: CASSQGGLSQFF.

The chain has TRBV5-6 and TRBJ2-3; there is no DNA to check the TCRdb D call of TRBD1. CDR1 is SGHDT and CDR2 is YYEEEE in the germline V gene. This CDR3 comprises 15 residues. The CDR3: CASSLGGAHTDTQYF.

This sequence joins TRBV9 and TRBJ1-1. Looked up from germline, CDR1 is SGDLS and CDR2 is YYNGEE. This CDR3 is 12 amino acids long. CDR3: CASSVAADEAFF.

This chain links TRBV5-4 with TRBJ2-3; TCRdb's assignment of TRBD2 cannot be checked, as there is no DNA. CDR3 length: 16 residues. The germline gives CDR1 SGHNT, CDR2 YYREEE (reference sequence). The CDR3 loop is CASSMWTSGSTDTQYF. The whole variable domain, filled in from reference TRBV5-4 and TRBJ2-3, reads ETGVTQSPTHLIKTRGQQVTLRCSSQSGHNTVSWYQQALGQGPQFIFQYYREEENGRGNFPPRFSGLQFPNYSSELNVNALELDDSALYLCASSMWTSGSTDTQYFGPGTRLTVL.

The chain uses TRBV7-2 and TRBJ2-3; the D call of TRBD2 rests on TCRdb alone, since no DNA is present to check it. This CDR3 comprises 19 residues. The germline CDR1 and CDR2 sequences are SGHTA and FQGNSA. CDR3 sequence reads: CASSLASLAGITSTDTQYF.

This chain links TRBV20-1 with TRBJ2-3; lacking DNA, the TRBD2 call made by TCRdb goes unchecked. The germline V gene encodes CDR1 DFQATT and CDR2 SNEGSKA (reference sequence). This CDR3 is built from 20 residues. The chain's CDR3 is CSARDNQGTSVQSSTDTQYF.

The rearrangement joins TRBV10-3 to TRBJ2-4. This CDR3 spans 15 amino acids. Germline V gene lookup returns CDR1 ENHRY and CDR2 SYGVKD. CDR3 protein: CAISEEGLAKNIQYF.

The chain is built from TRBV27 and TRBJ1-1. The germline V gene has CDR1 MNHEY and CDR2 SMNVEV (reference sequence). The CDR3 has 15 amino acids. CDR3 amino acids: CASSPSRDGSTEAFF.

This rearrangement joins TRBV7-9 to TRBJ2-2. The CDR3 is 15 residues long. Germline V gene lookup returns CDR1 SEHNR and CDR2 FQNEAQ (reference sequence). The CDR3 protein is CASSLANKNTGELFF.

The CDR3 spells CASSLGLAILYEQYF. The chain recombines TRBV7-2 with TRBJ2-7; the TRBD2 assignment by TCRdb is unverifiable without DNA. This CDR3 has 15 amino acids. Germline V lookup: CDR1 SGHTA, CDR2 FQGNSA.

The chain uses TRBV3-1 and TRBJ1-4; TCRdb's D gene call, TRBD1, goes unchecked for lack of DNA. CDR1 and CDR2 from the germline V gene are LGHDT and YNNKEL (reference sequence). The CDR3 consists of 16 residues. CDR3 amino acids: CASSPRKGTVPEKLFF. The variable domain in full, with the rest retrieved from reference TRBV3-1 and TRBJ1-4, is DTAVSQTPKYLVTQMGNDKSIKCEQNLGHDTMYWYKQDSKKFLKIMFSYNNKELIINETVPNRFSPKSPDKAHLNLHINSLELGDSAVYFCASSPRKGTVPEKLFFGSGTQLSVL.

The V call is TRBV29-1, the J call TRBJ1-2. CDR1 SQVTM and CDR2 ANQGSEA come from the germline V gene. This CDR3 is built from 14 residues. CDR3 sequence: CSVEETTLRYGYTF.

The chain is built from TRBV5-1 and TRBJ2-5; TCRdb outputs TRBD1, but without DNA this stays unchecked. The germline V gene has CDR1 SGHRS and CDR2 YFSETQ. The CDR3 runs 16 residues. This CDR3 reads CASSLYGVPDQETQYF. Supplemented by reference TRBV5-1 and TRBJ2-5, the full variable domain reads KAGVTQTPRYLIKTRGQQVTLSCSPISGHRSVSWYQQTPGQGLQFLFEYFSETQRNKGNFPGRFSGRQFSNSRSEMNVSTLELGDSALYLCASSLYGVPDQETQYFGPGTRLLVL.

The genes are TRBV13 and TRBJ1-3; the D call from TCRdb, TRBD1, cannot be confirmed without DNA. Germline-derived CDR1 and CDR2 are PRHDT and FYEKMQ (reference sequence). The CDR3 runs to 15 residues. CDR3 residues: CASTSAGGSGNTIYF.

This chain links TRBV3-1 with TRBJ2-7; TCRdb outputs TRBD1, but without DNA this stays unchecked. This CDR3 has 17 amino acids. Germline V gene data show CDR1 as LGHDT and CDR2 as YNNKEL (reference sequence). CDR3 loop: CASSQEQATLNAYEQYF.